This entry features one T cell receptor (beta chain) sequence. Its antigen is not yet known. No qualities accompany the bases; no much larger clone lies one base away. In total, roughly 670 healthy bone marrow donors made up the cohort. All cohort members were sampled while nominally healthy, although unrecorded immune exposures were likely present. Of the 710 or so cohort members, around 310 had a positive CMV serostatus and 352 had a negative one, while no CMV serostatus was recorded for the donor. A peripheral blood sample was provided by each donor, and peripheral blood mononuclear cells were used for TCR beta sequencing. Genomic DNA was extracted from the blood cell samples with the Qiagen DNeasy Blood Extraction Kit. Deletion took 7 bases off V and 11 bases off J, with a span of 23 bases between the germline ends. The germline V gene supplies CDR1 MNHEY and CDR2 SVGAGI. The cysteine opens and the phenylalanine closes a CDR3 of 14 amino acids. Only the CDR3 region is kept as DNA, spanning 42 bases read in frame from base 1.

The sample is drawn from a study of cytomegalovirus exposure and HLA in healthy donors (dated by TCRdb to about 2017). About the full investigation: An earlier analysis of roughly 630 of the donors reported 250 to 300 Gb of sequence data and 100 million to 140 million unique TCR beta sequences from about 179 million T cells. An early release that covered more than 550 HLA-typed donors contained 300 to 350 gigabases of sequencing data and about 84 million unique TCR sequences. The genetic ancestry cluster associated with self-reported Caucasian donors included around 76% of the roughly 400 genotyped donors. The study aimed to test whether signatures of past pathogen exposure could be identified by cataloging public T cell receptors. The study profiled the T cell repertoires of 666 subjects by immunosequencing and related them to cytomegalovirus serostatus. Besides the first cohort of roughly 660 subjects, a separate validation cohort made up of 120 different subjects was used. High-throughput TCR immunosequencing, statistical association of individual TCRs with disease status, and machine learning were combined to predict cytomegalovirus infection status. A later analysis re-analyzed previously published TCR beta repertoires from hundreds of donors and added high-resolution HLA genotyping to study TCR occurrence patterns. The later analysis used no new phenotypic data to find candidate immune exposures, relying instead on TCR beta sequences and their occurrence across donors. In an earlier analysis of several hundred of the donors, high-throughput TCR beta sequencing was used to judge whether each TCR beta V gene segment behaved as functional or pseudogenic. Donor age, sex, ethnicity and CMV serostatus were compiled together with the repertoire data. In a later genetic analysis, genome-wide SNP genotypes for 398 of the 666 donors were used, and that subset was treated as a discovery cohort. All discovery cohort repertoires had been generated using a single sequencing platform. HLA typing included class I and class II loci at four-digit resolution. The number of donors typed differed by locus, with about 629-640 for A, B, C, DRB1 and DQB1, roughly 520 for DQA1, about 610 for DPA1, and approximately 470 for DPB1. Four or five DR-DQ haplotypes were handled as single units for association and clustering because linkage in the cohort was strong. On average, roughly 250,000 unique TCR beta nucleotide sequences were sequenced per donor among several hundred genotyped donors of the cohort, with approximately 18% of those sequences being non-productive.

The receptor library was made with the immunoSEQ multiplex PCR assay. For the multiplex PCR, a mixture combining 60 forward primers for TCR Vbeta segments and 13 reverse primers for TCR Jbeta segments was used. Amplification of the CDR3 region of rearranged TCR beta genes was performed with a multiplex PCR assay on genomic DNA. The amplified TCR beta libraries were sequenced on the Illumina HiSeq System as 87-base-pair reads. The source study handled its data this way. A later analysis counted 75 million to 100 million unique TCR beta chains across the 640 or so repertoires, and roughly 10 million of these chains were shared by at least two donors. To remove PCR and sequencing errors, raw reads were error-corrected and collapsed into unique sequences using a nearest-neighbor algorithm that merged closely related sequences. Alignment of CDR3 sequences to IMGT reference sequences was used to assign V, D and J gene segments. For a sequence to be retained, at least a six-nucleotide match to both a V gene segment and a J gene segment was required. A rearrangement counted as productive if the CDR3 had no stop codons and remained in frame with V and J, and every other rearrangement counted as non-productive. Following IMGT convention, CDR3 was defined as the stretch from the second conserved V-encoded cysteine up to the conserved J-encoded phenylalanine. In an earlier analysis of some 550 of the donors, sequences lacking an unambiguous match to a single V gene segment were excluded. In an earlier analysis of about 590 of the donors, a V segment was called functional when productive rearrangements were above 56.7%, and segregating when the standard deviation between donors exceeded 5%. A statistical classification framework was built for diagnosing cytomegalovirus status from the catalog of TCR beta chain sequences. A later analysis assigned V and J genes by comparing TCR nucleotide sequences with IMGT/GENE-DB human TR gene sequences. In a later analysis, CDR3 sequences and most-parsimonious VDJ recombination scenarios were assigned using the TCRdist pipeline. A later analysis defined each TCR beta chain by its CDR3 amino acid sequence plus V-gene family, and excluded reads lacking a unique V-gene family. As a way to deal with suspected cross-contamination and a sequencing artifact, a later analysis dropped 500 to 700 nucleotide sequences that were highly shared and had low generation probability. In a later analysis, a clonal expansion index for each public chain was calculated from normalized within-repertoire ranks of inferred template counts. In a later analysis, generation probabilities were computed with a VDJ recombination model fitted to out-of-frame rearrangements, and the resulting probabilities were checked against IGoR. Hypergeometric tests were used in a later analysis to score TCR-TCR, TCR-HLA and TCR-CMV co-occurrence, with a repertoire-size bias correction applied to the TCR pairs. In a later analysis, false discovery rates were estimated by permuting HLA or CMV assignments 20 times. In a later analysis, co-occurring TCRs were grouped using DBSCAN, with TCRdist sequence similarity added in when clustering inside HLA-allele-positive subsets. Repertoires with fewer than 30,000 or more than 120,000 public chains were left out of co-occurrence clustering, as were five repertoires with anomalous nucleotide sharing. TCRdb re-hosts the immuneACCESS table, in-frame sequences only. Its copies lack some clones; in the studies checked, an unresolved V gene accounts for under half of them, and the cause for the rest is not known. V, J and clone size were drawn from that table, and D and trimming were deduced from the DNA. The sample has 55,000 to 65,000 clones on record, about 83% of them singletons. 1.6% of the sample belongs to the ten largest clones.

The study at large found these results: In a later analysis, the rate of TCR association differed among HLA loci, with DRB1 alleles having the most associated TCRs and HLA-C alleles having the fewest. The study gave a list of more than 150 TCR beta chains associated with cytomegalovirus. The earlier analysis of 587 of the donors excluded fewer than 20 rarely observed V segments, including chromosome 9 orphons, because counts were too low. A cluster of highly shared sequence variants was judged likely to represent a technical artifact of the sequencing pipeline. Some IMGT-functional V segments, including TRBV6-2 and TRBV6-3, could not be told apart with the 87-base-pair reads, so those segments were excluded. When HLA alleles, especially DR and DQ, strongly co-occurred, TCR associations were difficult to assign to individual alleles. Correlated functional status among segregating V segments might be attributable to linkage disequilibrium, but an unknown experimental factor could not be ruled out. In a later genetic analysis, fewer N-insertions in productive TCRs were reported among donors in an Asian-associated ancestry cluster than the approximately 670-donor mean. At a false discovery rate of 0.05, a later analysis linked 15,000 to 20,000 TCR beta sequences to specific HLA alleles. The only immune exposure information available for the cohort was CMV serostatus. HLA typing was unavailable for some donors at each locus, so association tests used only the typed subset. This cohort had only TCR beta chains sequenced, and the lack of alpha or paired-chain data limited which features could be detected. The authors suggested that the approach could potentially be generalized to other disease states and immunological phenotypes. Presence/absence analyses assumed roughly uniform sequencing depth across donors, an assumption that may not hold. In vitro tests confirmed that a few of the cytomegalovirus-associated TCR beta chains recognize cytomegalovirus antigens. An association between a missense DCLRE1C variant and V-gene and J-gene trimming of TCR beta chains was found in a later genetic analysis and replicated in an independent cohort. A further reported finding was that TCR beta sequences accurately predicted the HLA-A and HLA-B alleles for most subjects in the first cohort. A later analysis reported that several top co-occurrence clusters appeared linked to parvovirus B19, influenza, CMV and Epstein-Barr virus. Most TCR sequences were seen in very few donors, while some public TCRs were found in many individuals. An earlier analysis of approximately 570 of the donors showed that most TCR beta V segments appeared in productive rearrangements either about 87% or about 30% of the time, which broadly matched IMGT annotations. Most CMV-associated TCR beta chains appeared to be HLA-restricted in a later analysis, and the HLA associations seemed to be driven largely by CMV exposure. The classifier was reported to diagnose cytomegalovirus status with high specificity and sensitivity in both the original and validation cohorts. In a later analysis, HLA-associated TCR beta chains showed more clonal expansion and lower generation probabilities than non-associated chains that were equally common.

Sequencing was carried out using PBMCs. The chain links TRBV6-5 with TRBJ2-5; matching of 6 bases hints at TRBD1 as the D gene. The TCR comes from a human donor in good health. The CDR3 protein sequence reads: CASIQVEGVGEQYF. In nucleotide form, the sequence is TGTGCCAGCATCCAGGTCGAGGGGGTGGGGGAGCAGTACTTC.